The 4 T cell receptor beta chains reported below all come from one sample, sequenced in a study of T-cell memory formation after mild COVID-19. TCRdb re-derived calls from the 5' RACE reads in MiXCR, one entry per CDR3 protein. The profile shows approximately 400,000 distinct CDR3 sequences, less than 25% of them singletons. What was sequenced was PBMCs or a T cell subset sorted from them (not recorded which). The receptors stem from an adult woman who had mild COVID-19 (a few samples of this study predate the infection). Cell type and time point are not known.

The V and J genes are TRBV19 and TRBJ1-6; D possibly corresponds to TRBD1 (5 bases). CDR3 length: 15 residues. V lost 4 bases to trimming and J lost 8 bases, with 15 bases between them. The germline V gene has CDR1 LNHDA and CDR2 SQIVND (reference sequence). CDR3 sequence reads: CASSTSDGAYSPLHF. CDR3 DNA sequence: TGTGCCAGTAGTACCTCCGACGGGGCTTATTCACCCCTCCACTTT.

The chain employs TRBV20-1 and TRBJ2-3; no clear D gene. This CDR3 is 11 amino acids long. Trimming stripped 2 bases from V and 5 bases from J, with 5 bases between. From germline, CDR1 is DFQATT and CDR2 SNEGSKA (reference sequence). Here the CDR3 reads CSARREDTQYF. In DNA, the CDR3 is TGCAGTGCTAGAAGGGAAGATACGCAGTATTTT.

There are a few counts of this clonotype. The V gene is TRBV10-3, the J gene TRBJ2-1; TRBD2 aligns across 10 bases. Trimming took 6 bases from V and 2 from J; bases not matched to a gene: 13. This CDR3 comprises 18 residues. Germline assignment: CDR1 ENHRY and CDR2 SYGVKD. In DNA, the CDR3 is TGTGCCATCAGCGCCACGGGGATAGCGGGAGGCCCCTACAATGAGCAGTTCTTC. As protein: CAISATGIAGGPYNEQFF.

There are a few counts of this clonotype. The chain joins TRBV2 to TRBJ1-1; TRBD1 matches 7 bases. Germline V CDR1 and CDR2: SNHLY, FYNNEI. The J segment lost 0 bases and the V segment lost 4 bases, leaving 14 bases of the junction unmatched. The CDR3 is 18 residues long. DNA of the CDR3: TGTGCCAGCAGTGTTCCAGGGGGTAGAGACGTAATGAACACTGAAGCTTTCTTT. Amino acids: CASSVPGGRDVMNTEAFF.